The rows below give T cell receptor beta chains drawn from one sample of a study of cytomegalovirus exposure and HLA in healthy donors. The protocol was immunoSEQ multiplex PCR, while the TCRdb copy is restricted to in-frame clones and leaves out a portion. In the table there are about 77,000 clones, about four fifths of which are singletons. What was sequenced was PBMCs. The receptors here all came from a man in his forties in good health and CMV-seronegative. Each CDR3 is given with its conserved first and last residue. The D gene is left open where the match is weak.

v_call,d_call,j_call,cdr3_aa
TRBV9,-,TRBJ2-5,CASSVAGGQETQYF
TRBV5-1,TRBD2,TRBJ2-1,CASSSTSGGYNEQFF
TRBV7-2,TRBD2,TRBJ2-3,CASSLLADADTQYF
TRBV2,-,TRBJ2-7,CASKDARGYF
TRBV5-1,-,TRBJ2-7,CASSVTGIREQYF
TRBV27,-,TRBJ2-5,CASSRTGGGTQYF
TRBV7-8,-,TRBJ1-1,CASSLATAGNTEAFF
TRBV27,-,TRBJ1-6,CASSSSYNSPLHF
TRBV7-6,-,TRBJ2-5,CASSLQTAQETQYF
TRBV7-2,-,TRBJ2-1,CASSSYTSNEQFF
TRBV11-2,-,TRBJ1-1,CASSLSGVTSTEAFF
TRBV19,-,TRBJ1-1,CATMGRAGGDTEAFF
TRBV5-1,TRBD2,TRBJ2-5,CASSLRGGPAQETQYF
TRBV5-1,TRBD1,TRBJ2-5,CASSLSTGTTRETQYF
TRBV19,-,TRBJ1-1,CASSRGVNRDTEAFF
TRBV7-9,TRBD1,TRBJ2-5,CASSLSPQGEYF
TRBV4-2,-,TRBJ2-5,CASSPGSHFQETQYF
TRBV7-8,-,TRBJ1-1,CASRGALQGTEAFF
TRBV18,TRBD2,TRBJ2-1,CASSPLVGGGYNEQFF
TRBV6-6,TRBD1,-,CASKPIRGPSYEQYF
TRBV25-1,TRBD2,TRBJ2-3,CASSTSSGGGDTQYF
TRBV19,-,TRBJ1-2,CASSIGPLAGYTF